A selection of T cell receptor beta chains follows, all from one sample in a study of CD8 T cells in ankylosing spondylitis. MiXCR was run by TCRdb on the 5' RACE reads, yielding one entry per CDR3 protein. The sample includes about 220,000 distinct CDR3 sequences, 20% to 30% of them seen just once. The source material was blood, either unsorted or a sorted T cell fraction (not recorded which). The receptors come from a male donor with ankylosing spondylitis or in good health (not recorded which). Both conserved end residues are part of each CDR3. A D gene is named only where the DNA matches it firmly. The listing skips clone size in some rows; elsewhere it reads once, few, many or a size class.

J | D | size | length | V | CDR3 | DNA
TRBJ2-7 | - | few | 14 | TRBV6-5 | CASSYSLQGYEQYF | TGTGCCAGCAGTTACTCGCTACAGGGCTACGAGCAGTACTTC
TRBJ2-1 | - | - | 11 | TRBV15 | CATSRVNEQFF | TGTGCCACCAGCAGAGTGAATGAGCAGTTCTTC
TRBJ2-1 | TRBD1 | many | 17 | TRBV6-5 | CASSYADRGRPYNEQFF | TGTGCCAGCAGTTACGCTGACAGGGGACGCCCCTACAATGAGCAGTTCTTC
TRBJ2-5 | TRBD2 | - | 16 | TRBV6-5 | CASSYTGLARQETQYF | TGTGCCAGCAGTTACACGGGACTAGCGAGACAAGAGACCCAGTACTTC
TRBJ2-2 | - | - | 16 | TRBV19 | CASSTPVGTNTGELFF | TGTGCCAGTAGTACCCCCGTGGGGACGAACACCGGGGAGCTGTTTTTT
TRBJ2-7 | - | - | 14 | TRBV4-2 | CASSPVGTGYEQYF | TGTGCCAGCAGCCCGGTGGGAACGGGCTACGAGCAGTACTTC
TRBJ2-3 | - | many | 13 | TRBV20-1 | CSARATLADTQYF | TGCAGTGCTAGAGCAACACTCGCAGATACGCAGTATTTT
TRBJ1-2 | TRBD1 | many | 16 | TRBV5-1 | CASSFLGQGTNYGYTF | TGCGCCAGCAGCTTTCTTGGACAGGGGACTAACTATGGCTACACCTTC
TRBJ2-5 | TRBD2 | few | 17 | TRBV12-3/TRBV12-4 | CASTEWTSGRGGETQYF | TGTGCCAGCACCGAATGGACTAGCGGGAGAGGCGGAGAGACCCAGTACTTC
TRBJ1-5 | - | - | 16 | TRBV29-1 | CSVLNTRDTTRQPQHF | TGCAGCGTTCTTAATACCCGGGACACGACGCGGCAGCCCCAGCATTTT
TRBJ2-1 | TRBD2 | - | 20 | TRBV12-3/TRBV12-4 | CASSFWGGGLAGAAGNEQFF | TGTGCCAGCAGTTTTTGGGGGGGAGGACTAGCGGGAGCGGCGGGCAATGAGCAGTTCTTC
TRBJ2-6 | - | - | 14 | TRBV12-3/TRBV12-4 | CASSFYSGANVLTF | TGTGCCAGCAGTTTTTACTCTGGGGCCAACGTCCTGACTTTC
TRBJ2-3 | - | - | 14 | TRBV20-1 | CSARHGQGTDTQYF | TGCAGTGCTAGACACGGTCAGGGCACAGATACGCAGTATTTT
TRBJ2-3 | TRBD2 | many | 15 | TRBV29-1 | CSVRIAGGPTDTQYF | TGCAGCGTTCGAATAGCGGGAGGGCCCACAGATACGCAGTATTTT
TRBJ2-4 | TRBD2 | - | 18 | TRBV5-1 | CASSLGTSGRSAKNIQYF | TGCGCCAGCAGCTTAGGGACTAGCGGGAGGTCTGCCAAAAACATTCAGTACTTC
TRBJ2-7 | TRBD1 | - | 14 | TRBV29-1 | CSVERQGIPYEQYF | TGCAGCGTTGAGCGACAGGGGATCCCCTACGAGCAGTACTTC
TRBJ1-5 | TRBD1 | - | 17 | TRBV29-1 | CSVPGQGLRYSNQPQHF | TGCAGCGTGCCGGGACAGGGGTTACGATATAGCAATCAGCCCCAGCATTTT
TRBJ2-7 | TRBD1 | many | 13 | TRBV28 | CASRRDRGYEQYF | TGTGCCAGCAGGCGGGACAGGGGTTACGAGCAGTACTTC
TRBJ2-3 | - | - | 11 | TRBV29-1 | CSVEHPDTQYF | TGCAGCGTTGAACACCCAGATACGCAGTATTTT
TRBJ2-1 | TRBD2 | many | 18 | TRBV20-1 | CSARDLLRGAGGGGEQFF | TGCAGTGCTAGAGATCTTCTTCGGGGCGCGGGAGGGGGCGGAGAGCAGTTCTTC
TRBJ1-5 | - | - | 17 | TRBV20-1 | CSARDPRGGGLGSPQHF | TGCAGTGCTAGAGATCCTCGGGGAGGTGGCTTGGGCAGCCCCCAGCATTTT
TRBJ2-1 | - | many | 13 | TRBV7-3 | CASSLIPNNEQFF | TGTGCCAGCAGCTTAATACCCAACAATGAGCAGTTCTTC
TRBJ2-5 | - | many | 14 | TRBV5-1 | CASTGIGYQETQYF | TGCGCCAGCACGGGAATCGGGTACCAAGAGACCCAGTACTTC
TRBJ2-5 | - | few | 17 | TRBV25-1 | CASSEYFSRQGQETQYF | TGTGCCAGCAGTGAATATTTCAGCCGGCAGGGGCAAGAGACCCAGTACTTC
TRBJ2-1 | TRBD2 | many | 14 | TRBV29-1 | CSVILAGGGDEQFF | TGCAGCGTCATACTAGCGGGAGGCGGCGATGAGCAGTTCTTC
TRBJ1-2 | - | many | 12 | TRBV20-1 | CSARDGPPGYTF | TGCAGTGCTAGAGATGGGCCCCCAGGCTACACCTTC
TRBJ1-1 | TRBD1 | many | 11 | TRBV29-1 | CSVETGKEAFF | TGCAGCGTTGAGACAGGGAAAGAAGCTTTCTTT
TRBJ2-7 | TRBD2 | - | 13 | TRBV20-1 | CSAPHGRTYEQYF | TGCAGTGCCCCCCACGGGAGGACCTACGAGCAGTACTTC
TRBJ2-7 | TRBD2 | - | 14 | TRBV20-1 | CSASRGDRAYEQYF | TGCAGTGCTTCCCGGGGGGACCGTGCCTACGAGCAGTACTTC
TRBJ2-5 | TRBD1 | few | 14 | TRBV5-1 | CASSPTGVGETQYF | TGCGCCAGCAGCCCGACAGGGGTCGGCGAGACCCAGTACTTC
TRBJ2-5 | - | once | 17 | TRBV21-1 | CASSAPKGSGRQETQYF | TGTGCCAGCAGCGCGCCCAAAGGATCAGGGCGTCAAGAGACCCAGTACTTC
TRBJ2-1 | TRBD2 | many | 16 | TRBV5-1 | CASSPLSAGVPNEQFF | TGCGCCAGCAGCCCCCTCAGTGCGGGAGTCCCCAATGAGCAGTTCTTC
TRBJ1-6 | - | many | 17 | TRBV20-1 | CSARVEGQSSYNSPLHF | TGCAGTGCTAGAGTTGAGGGGCAGAGCTCCTATAATTCACCCCTCCACTTT
TRBJ2-2 | TRBD1 | many | 15 | TRBV4-1 | CASSLQGARNGELFF | TGCGCCAGCAGCCTACAGGGGGCGCGTAACGGGGAGCTGTTTTTT
TRBJ2-7 | TRBD1 | few | 14 | TRBV20-1 | CSADPGTGGSEQYF | TGCAGTGCAGACCCCGGGACAGGGGGATCCGAGCAGTACTTC
TRBJ1-1 | TRBD1 | many | 13 | TRBV5-1 | CASSSRDRGEAFF | TGCGCCAGCAGCTCCCGGGACAGGGGAGAAGCTTTCTTT
TRBJ2-1 | TRBD2 | many | 16 | TRBV5-6 | CASSLAVAGDYNEQFF | TGTGCCAGCAGCTTGGCGGTAGCGGGGGACTACAATGAGCAGTTCTTC
TRBJ2-1 | - | many | 13 | TRBV5-1 | CASSTGRDNEQFF | TGCGCCAGCAGCACGGGACGGGACAATGAGCAGTTCTTC
TRBJ2-5 | - | many | 14 | TRBV28 | CASSLRRDQETQYF | TGTGCCAGCAGTTTACGCAGGGACCAAGAGACCCAGTACTTC
TRBJ2-7 | - | - | 15 | TRBV19 | CASSMDSQTIYEQYF | TGTGCCAGTAGTATGGACTCCCAAACGATCTACGAGCAGTACTTC
TRBJ1-5 | - | many | 13 | TRBV10-3 | CAISERRDQPQHF | TGTGCCATCAGTGAGAGGAGGGATCAGCCCCAGCATTTT